Shown below are 20 T cell receptor beta chains from a single sample sequenced in a study of blood T cells in healthy people across ages. Using a J-beta primer mix together with a sample-barcoded 5' primer, a second PCR was run for about 6 to 11 cycles. TCRdb reprocessed the 5' RACE reads with MiXCR, giving one entry per CDR3 protein. The data contain over a million distinct CDR3 sequences, about 23% of them singletons. This sample was also put to use in a study of T cells of mothers and their children.

Sequenced input: blood. These receptor sequences come from a girl aged 2 to 10 in good health.

The rearrangement joins TRBV28 to TRBJ2-7; possibly TRBD1 for D (5 bases). The V and J ends lost 1 base and 2 bases respectively, with 9 bases between them. This CDR3 has 14 amino acids. Germline V gene sequence: CDR1 MDHEN, CDR2 SYDVKM. The CDR3 coding sequence is TGTGCCAGCAGTTTATTAGGGGAAACCTACGAGCAGTACTTC. Its translation is CASSLLGETYEQYF.

V is TRBV14 and J is TRBJ2-3, with 9 bases identical to TRBD2. Germline CDR1 reads SGHDN; CDR2 reads FVKESK. With V trimmed by 3 bases and J by 7 bases, 11 bases remained unmatched. There are 16 residues in the CDR3. The CDR3 DNA follows: TGTGCCAGCAGCCACCGCTCGCGGGAGGGCCCGAATACGCAGTATTTT. It translates to CASSHRSREGPNTQYF.

For the CDR3, the DNA is TGTGCCAGCAGCTATGAGTGGGATCAGAGAGAGCAGTACTTC. Translation: CASSYEWDQREQYF. The chain is built from TRBV11-2 and TRBJ2-5, with D unclear. The CDR3 covers 14 residues. The germline V gene has CDR1 SGHAT and CDR2 FQNNGV. Trimming cost V 4 bases and J 11 bases, with 20 bases left between them. The full variable domain, its missing parts supplied by reference TRBV11-2 and TRBJ2-5, is EAGVAQSPRYKIIEKRQSVAFWCNPISGHATLYWYQQILGQGPKLLIQFQNNGVVDDSQLPKDRFSAERLKGVDSTLKIQPAKLEDSAVYLCASSYEWDQREQYFGPGTRLLVL.

The rearrangement links TRBV12-3 or TRBV12-4 to TRBJ2-6; D is uncertain. Deletions cut 3 bases from V and 0 bases from J, with 9 bases between. The CDR3 has 16 amino acids. The CDR3 loop reads CASSFARSSGANVLTF. The CDR3 region has the DNA TGTGCCAGCAGTTTTGCAAGATCCTCTGGGGCCAACGTCCTGACTTTC.

The chain has TRBV7-3 and TRBJ2-5, with a tentative D call TRBD2 (6 bases). The J call is doubtful: the DNA matches TRBJ2-1 better. CDR3 length equals 14 residues. Germline V gene lookup returns CDR1 SGHTA and CDR2 FQGTGA. As DNA, the CDR3 is TGTGCCAGCAGCTCAGACGGGAGCTCGAATGAGCAGTTCTTC. This sequence encodes CASSSDGSSNEQFF.

The chain joins TRBV7-2 to TRBJ2-1; no reliable D call. The CDR3 length is 17 residues. V lost 5 bases and J lost 0, with 17 bases in between. Germline values: CDR1 SGHTA, CDR2 FQGNSA. The CDR3 sequence is CASSLRSPPSSYNEQFF. As DNA, the CDR3 is TGTGCCAGCAGCCTACGGTCGCCTCCTAGCTCCTACAATGAGCAGTTCTTC. Combining the CDR3 with reference TRBV7-2 and TRBJ2-1 gives the whole variable domain GAGVSQSPSNKVTEKGKDVELRCDPISGHTALYWYRQSLGQGLEFLIYFQGNSAPDKSGLPSDRFSAERTGGSVSTLTIQRTQQEDSAVYLCASSLRSPPSSYNEQFFGPGTRLTVL.

The chain combines TRBV28 with TRBJ1-4; D is ambiguous. V was shortened by 0 bases and J by 7 bases, with 9 bases between the two germline ends. CDR3 length equals 14 residues. The V gene's germline CDR1 is MDHEN and CDR2 SYDVKM. This CDR3 is CASSLWQITEKLFF. CDR3 bases: TGTGCCAGCAGTTTATGGCAGATAACTGAAAAACTGTTTTTT.

This clonotype was seen more than once but under ten times. The chain has TRBV2 and TRBJ1-1; D gene ambiguous. This CDR3 is 12 amino acids long. Trimming left V 3 bases short and J 5 bases short, with 7 bases between. Germline values: CDR1 SNHLY, CDR2 FYNNEI. The CDR3 region has the DNA TGTGCCAGCAGTGACAGGAGGACTGAAGCTTTCTTT. This gives the protein CASSDRRTEAFF.

In its sample, this clonotype was seen a few times. This chain links TRBV7-8 with TRBJ1-6, with D uncertain. Trimming removed 4 bases from V and 7 bases from J, with 5 bases in between. The CDR3 extends over 12 amino acids. CDR1 and CDR2 (germline): SGHVS, FQNEAQ. CDR3 amino acids: CASSSINSPLHF. Here the CDR3 DNA reads TGTGCCAGCAGCTCCATAAATTCACCCCTCCACTTT.

This clonotype turned up a few times. Given the absence of the conserved phenylalanine or tryptophan at the CDR3 end, a read error is likely. This rearrangement joins TRBV6-1 to TRBJ2-4, with 9 bases matching TRBD2. Germline trimming cut 4 bases from V and 6 bases from J; bases unmatched to any gene: 10. The CDR3 is 16 amino acids. CDR1 MNHNS and CDR2 SASEGT come from the germline V gene. In nucleotides, the CDR3 is TGTGCCAGCAGTGGGAGGACTAGCGAGACCGGAAACATTCAGTACCTC. It yields the protein CASSGRTSETGNIQYL.

This clonotype was observed a handful of times. This chain links TRBV5-1 with TRBJ1-1, with D possibly being TRBD1 (5 bases). Trimming removed 0 bases at V and 5 bases at J, with 8 bases between. The CDR3 runs 13 residues. Germline CDR1 reads SGHRS; CDR2 reads YFSETQ. The CDR3: CASSLDRWTEAFF. The CDR3 bases are TGCGCCAGCAGCTTGGACAGGTGGACTGAAGCTTTCTTT.

The rearrangement links TRBV6-2 or TRBV6-3 to TRBJ2-7; D gene ambiguous. The CDR3 is 14 residues long. CDR1 is MNHEY, CDR2 SVGEGT, per germline. Trimming shortened V by 0 bases and J by 1 base, and 7 bases separated the two germline ends. As DNA, the CDR3 is TGTGCCAGCAGTTACTCGTACATTTCCTACGAGCAGTACTTC. This encodes CASSYSYISYEQYF.

This sequence joins TRBV20-1 and TRBJ1-4; tentative D call: TRBD1 (6 bases). V lost 3 bases, J lost 7 bases, and 12 bases lay in between. CDR1 is DFQATT, CDR2 SNEGSKA, per germline (reference sequence). This CDR3 contains 13 residues. DNA of the CDR3: TGCAGTGCTAGGGGGGCGCGTATTGAAAAACTGTTTTTT. As protein: CSARGARIEKLFF.

Worth noting for this clonotype: At one end the junction does not follow the germline gene, possibly because of a read error. The chain combines TRBV9 with TRBJ2-7, with 7 bases matching TRBD1. The CDR3 runs to 15 residues. From germline, CDR1 is SGDLS and CDR2 YYNGEE. The CDR3 loop reads CASSTEGQVTYERYF. The CDR3 DNA follows: TGTGCCAGCAGCACAGAAGGACAGGTCACATACGAGCGGTACTTC.

This clonotype was seen ten or more times. The V call is TRBV24-1, the J call TRBJ2-1, with D unresolved. V was trimmed by 1 base and J by 7 bases, leaving 1 base between them. CDR3 length: 11 amino acids. The V gene's germline CDR1 is KGHDR and CDR2 SFDVKD. The DNA of the CDR3 is TGTGCCACCAGTGATTTTAATGAGCAGTTCTTC. This translates into CATSDFNEQFF.

V usage is TRBV6-1 and J usage is TRBJ2-5, with 7 nucleotides matching TRBD2. CDR3 length equals 17 residues. CDR1 is MNHNS and CDR2 is SASEGT in the germline V gene. The junction had 17 bases not matched to a gene; V was cut back by 5 bases and J by 5 bases. CDR3 bases: TGTGCCAGCAGTCTTAGTGGGAGGGCCTTTAGGACGGAGACCCAGTACTTC. It specifies CASSLSGRAFRTETQYF.

This chain joins TRBV20-1 and TRBJ2-5, with D possibly matching TRBD2 (6 bases). Trimming shortened V by 0 bases and J by 5 bases, and 16 bases separated the two germline ends. Germline V CDR1 and CDR2: DFQATT, SNEGSKA (reference sequence). The CDR3 contains 15 residues. Written as DNA, the CDR3 is TGCAGTGCTAGAGATAGCGGCGGGGTGGGGGAGACCCAGTACTTC. It codes for CSARDSGGVGETQYF.

This clonotype has more than one count but fewer than ten. The J gene is TRBJ2-4, the V gene TRBV5-1; 9 positions match TRBD2. The CDR3 spans 16 residues. V shed 0 bases and J 6 bases; nucleotides not matched to a gene: 7. Germline V gives CDR1 SGHRS, CDR2 YFSETQ. The CDR3 is CASSLEIAGVRNIQYF. DNA of the CDR3: TGCGCCAGCAGCTTGGAAATAGCGGGGGTTCGAAACATTCAGTACTTC.

This chain joins TRBV9 and TRBJ1-2; 7 bases map to TRBD1. The germline CDR1 and CDR2 sequences are SGDLS and YYNGEE. J gave up 4 bases and V 3 bases, and 6 bases lay outside the gene matches. This CDR3 contains 14 residues. CDR3 DNA sequence: TGTGCCAGCAGCGAGGGGGGACAGACCTATGGCTACACCTTC. This translates into CASSEGGQTYGYTF.

Only a few counts were recorded for this clonotype. The rearrangement joins TRBV5-6 to TRBJ2-4, with D maybe TRBD1 (5 bases). V lost 4 bases and J lost 8, with 16 bases in between. The CDR3 has 14 amino acids. CDR1 is SGHDT and CDR2 is YYEEEE in the germline V gene. The DNA of the CDR3 is TGTGCCAGCAGCCCCGGCAGGGCGACTGACATTCAGTACTTC. The encoded protein is CASSPGRATDIQYF.